The 14 T cell receptor beta chains given below trace back to one sample, sequenced in a study of blood T cells in healthy people across ages. Alongside a J-beta primer mix, a sample-barcoded 5' primer served in a second PCR lasting roughly 7 to 11 cycles. TCRdb analysed the 5' RACE reads with MiXCR anew, one entry per CDR3 protein. The sample holds approximately 800,000 distinct CDR3 sequences, around two thirds seen once. The material sequenced was blood. The source is a man aged 30 to 45 in good health.

The J gene is TRBJ2-4, the V gene TRBV11-2; the match to TRBD1 covers 9 bases. Matching the DNA end better, TRBJ2-7 makes the J call doubtful. The length of the CDR3 is 15 residues. Looked up from germline, CDR1 is SGHAT and CDR2 is FQNNGV. Written as DNA, the CDR3 is TGTGCCAGCAGCTTTGGGGGACAGGGAACTTACGAGCAGTACTTC. Its protein is CASSFGGQGTYEQYF.

J is TRBJ2-7 and V is TRBV6-5, with D perhaps matching TRBD1 (6 bases). V was shortened by 6 bases and J by 6 bases, with 18 bases between the two germline ends. Germline loops: CDR1 MNHEY, CDR2 SVGAGI. The CDR3 loop spans 14 amino acids. CDR3 sequence: CASSTIDRRAEQYF. CDR3 sequence (DNA): TGTGCCAGCAGCACTATTGACAGGCGGGCCGAGCAGTACTTC.

In DNA, the CDR3 is TGCGCCAGCAGCCGACAGGGGTGGGTAGAGACCCAGTACTTC. Its protein product is CASSRQGWVETQYF. V usage is TRBV5-1 and J usage is TRBJ2-5; 8 nucleotides align to TRBD1. Germline lookup yields CDR1 SGHRS and CDR2 YFSETQ. The V gene end was trimmed by 4 bases and the J gene end by 4 bases; junction bases not matched to a gene: 6. This CDR3 has 14 amino acids.

This clonotype was counted at least ten times. This chain uses TRBV12-3 or TRBV12-4 with TRBJ2-1, with D hard to call. Between the trimmed V and J ends, which lost 3 bases and 4 bases, there was a span of 4 bases. There are 12 residues in the CDR3. CDR3 loop: CASSFPYNEQFF. The CDR3 region has the DNA TGTGCCAGCAGTTTTCCTTACAATGAGCAGTTCTTC.

The J gene is TRBJ2-3, the V gene TRBV5-5; D unclear. Germline values: CDR1 SGHKS, CDR2 YYEKEE (reference sequence). Trimming took off 0 bases at V and 2 bases at J, with 13 bases between the two ends. This CDR3 region has 16 residues. This chain's CDR3 is CASSLGNTYNTDTQYF. The CDR3 nucleotides are TGTGCCAGCAGCTTGGGAAACACCTATAACACAGATACGCAGTATTTT.

This chain connects TRBV6-6 to TRBJ1-6; 9 bases match TRBD1. Germline V gives CDR1 MNHNY, CDR2 SVGAGI (reference sequence). There are 16 residues in the CDR3. With V trimmed by 6 bases and J by 7 bases, 10 bases remained unmatched. CDR3 sequence: CASRDSQGAANSPLHF. The CDR3 DNA reads as TGTGCCAGCAGGGATTCACAGGGGGCGGCGAATTCACCCCTCCACTTT.

The chain couples TRBV28 to TRBJ2-7, with 7 positions matching TRBD2. This CDR3 spans 15 amino acids. The V segment lost 6 bases and the J segment 6 bases; nucleotides outside the gene matches: 14. Germline V gives CDR1 MDHEN, CDR2 SYDVKM. CDR3: CASSLASGGTIEQYF. CDR3 DNA: TGTGCCAGCAGCTTAGCCTCGGGGGGTACTATCGAGCAGTACTTC. The complete variable domain, with remaining parts taken from reference TRBV28 and TRBJ2-7, reads DVKVTQSSRYLVKRTGEKVFLECVQDMDHENMFWYRQDPGLGLRLIYFSYDVKMKEKGDIPEGYSVSREKKERFSLILESASTNQTSMYLCASSLASGGTIEQYFGPGTRLTVT.

V gene TRBV6-1 combines with J gene TRBJ2-3; no definite D call. The CDR3 runs to 13 residues. The V end was cut by 2 bases, the J end by 8 bases, with 11 bases between. Per the germline V gene, CDR1 is MNHNS and CDR2 is SASEGT. This chain's CDR3 is CASSEIGRVTQYF. In DNA, the CDR3 is TGTGCCAGCAGTGAAATTGGTCGCGTTACGCAGTATTTT.

The chain links TRBV25-1 to TRBJ1-2; 7 bases are shared with TRBD1. V shed 5 bases, J shed 4 bases, and the junction held 4 bases outside the gene matches. Per the germline V gene, CDR1 is MGHDK and CDR2 is SYGVNS. The CDR3 has 13 amino acids. The CDR3 reads CASSQGVVYGYTF. CDR3 DNA sequence: TGTGCCAGCAGTCAGGGGGTGGTCTATGGCTACACCTTC.

The chain couples TRBV7-2 to TRBJ1-2; unclear D gene. This CDR3 region has 15 residues. V was shortened by 3 bases and J by 1 base, with 12 bases between the two germline ends. CDR1 is SGHTA and CDR2 is FQGNSA in the germline V gene. The CDR3 region is CASSLTLQDNYGYTF. CDR3 nucleotides: TGTGCCAGCAGCTTGACCCTTCAAGATAACTATGGCTACACCTTC.

The gene calls are TRBV10-3 and TRBJ2-7, with TRBD1 identical over 8 bases. The germline V gene has CDR1 ENHRY and CDR2 SYGVKD. This CDR3 has 15 amino acids. The J segment lost 7 bases and the V segment lost 3 bases, leaving 11 bases of the junction unmatched. CDR3 loop: CAISDGRGLNNEQYF. CDR3 nucleotide sequence: TGTGCCATCAGTGACGGCAGGGGGCTAAACAATGAGCAGTACTTC.

This clonotype was counted between two and nine times. J is TRBJ2-3 and V is TRBV12-3 or TRBV12-4; D might be TRBD2 (6 bases). The ends were cut back, 9 bases at V and 6 bases at J, with 16 bases in the middle. The CDR3 runs to 13 residues. The CDR3 coding sequence is TGTGCCAGTACCCCTGCGGGGATCGATACGCAGTATTTT. This sequence encodes CASTPAGIDTQYF.

V gene TRBV7-4 combines with J gene TRBJ1-1, with D maybe TRBD1 (5 bases). CDR1 is SGHVT, CDR2 SQSDAQ, per germline. There are 15 residues in the CDR3. V lost 4 bases and J 1 base, leaving 13 bases between the germline ends. The CDR3 is CASSSSGTENTEAFF. The CDR3 nucleotides are TGTGCCAGCAGCTCCTCCGGGACTGAGAACACTGAAGCTTTCTTT.

The count of this clonotype is one. The chain is built from TRBV24-1 and TRBJ2-1; TRBD1 aligns across 9 bases. CDR1 is KGHDR and CDR2 is SFDVKD in the germline V gene. The trim removed 0 bases at V and 8 bases at J, leaving 7 bases unmatched. The CDR3 runs to 16 residues. The chain's CDR3 is CATSDLTTGGYYEQFF. The DNA for the CDR3 is TGTGCCACCAGTGATTTGACGACAGGGGGATATTATGAGCAGTTCTTC.